The following is a T cell receptor beta chain sequence with its context. The antigen remains unidentified. This sample stems from a study of CD8+CD57+ T cells in acquired aplastic anemia. On the study more broadly: Sorted CD4+ plus CD8+ cells gave DNA averaging approximately 2.9 ug. Findings of the study overall: No significant patient-versus-control difference appeared in CD8+ Simpson's diversity.

Selection for sequencing was limited to patients who had shown CD8+CD57+ cell expansion by flow cytometry. Profiling of TCR beta VDJ combinations and CDR3 sequences used genomic DNA as template. TCRdb recomputed calls from the reads with MiXCR, one row per CDR3 protein. The top ten hold about two fifths of the sample, which has around 250,000 distinct CDR3 sequences, around 82% seen once. Specimen: sorted CD4+, CD8+, or CD8+CD57+ T cells (not recorded which) from PBMCs. The TCR sequence derives from a human donor with aplastic anemia.

The DNA for the CDR3 is TGCGCCAGCAGCCAAGGTCGGGGACCCCCCGCAGTT. Amino acids: CASSQGRGPPAV. The rearrangement uses TRBV7-9 and TRBJ2-7, with D perhaps assigned TRBD1 or TRBD2 (5 bases each). Germline CDR1 and CDR2: SEHNR and FQNEAQ (reference sequence). The CDR3 has 12 residues.